Each of the 2 T cell receptor beta chains below was sequenced from the same sample in a study of OX40 agonist ivuxolimab in advanced cancers. Clones were sequenced by immunoSEQ multiplex PCR, and TCRdb holds only the in-frame ones, with some missing. The profile covers around 57,000 clones, with 92% appearing a single time and roughly 21% taken by the ten largest. The sequenced sample was CD4+ or CD8+ T cells sorted from blood, obtained in a trial of the OX40 agonist ivuxolimab. The source is an adult with an advanced solid tumor such as melanoma, head and neck, liver or kidney cancer.

The chain is built from TRBV27 and TRBJ1-2, with 8 bases aligning to TRBD1. The CDR3 contains 14 residues. Germline V lookup: CDR1 MNHEY, CDR2 SMNVEV (reference sequence). J gave up 5 bases and V 10 bases, and 12 bases lay outside the gene matches. CDR3: CATRGSGQAYGYTF. The CDR3 bases are TGTGCCACCCGAGGATCGGGACAGGCGTATGGCTACACCTTC.

With regard to this clone: Other nucleotide sequences from this sample produce the same CDR3. The chain has TRBV11-2 and TRBJ2-7; D not resolved. Germline V gene lookup returns CDR1 SGHAT and CDR2 FQNNGV. The CDR3 loop spans 13 amino acids. Trimming took 0 bases from V and 2 from J, leaving 5 bases between them. CDR3 sequence reads: CASSLDPTYEQYV. The CDR3 nucleotides read TGTGCCAGCAGCTTAGATCCGACCTACGAGCAGTACGTC.